The rows below give T cell receptor beta chains drawn from one sample of a study of human T cells and chemical hapten exposure. TCRdb reprocessed the RACE reads via MiXCR and lists one record per CDR3 protein. The sample has 100,000 or so distinct CDR3 sequences, approximately 36% seen once. The sample here was whole blood, taken in connection with sensitization to the hapten diphenylcyclopropenone (DPC). All receptors come from a man aged 35 to 55 with alopecia areata. Some clones in this sample may be carry-over from other donors' samples. CDR3s include the opening cysteine and the closing phenylalanine or tryptophan. Each record gives: clone size, J gene, D gene, V gene, CDR3 protein, CDR3 DNA. A D gene is named only where the DNA matches it firmly. The size of a clone is reported for some rows only, either as once, few or many, or as a class for expanded clones.

>-|TRBJ1-5|-|TRBV6-2/TRBV6-3
CASSLLGWGGNQPQHF
TGTGCCAGCAGTTTATTGGGCTGGGGTGGCAATCAGCCCCAGCATTTT
>few|TRBJ2-1|-|TRBV7-9
CASTKGGSNEQFF
TGTGCCAGCACCAAGGGAGGCAGCAATGAGCAGTTCTTC
>-|TRBJ2-6|-|TRBV12-3/TRBV12-4
CASSWGLGANVLTF
TGTGCCAGCAGTTGGGGGCTCGGGGCCAACGTCCTGACTTTC
>few|TRBJ2-3|TRBD2|TRBV6-5
CASSPPPGGRTHTDTQYF
TGTGCCAGCAGTCCACCACCTGGCGGGAGGACGCACACAGATACGCAGTATTTT
>-|TRBJ1-2|-|TRBV6-5
CASSQIDSPRGYTF
TGTGCCAGCAGCCAGATCGATAGCCCGCGTGGCTACACCTTC
>-|TRBJ2-5|-|TRBV7-2
CASSRRTEETQYF
TGTGCCAGCAGCAGACGGACAGAAGAGACCCAGTACTTC
>-|TRBJ2-3|-|TRBV7-2
CASGVCTDTQYF
TGTGCCAGCGGGGTCTGTACAGATACGCAGTATTTT
>few|TRBJ2-5|-|TRBV14
CASSRGRLQETQYF
TGTGCCAGCAGCCGTGGACGGTTACAAGAGACCCAGTACTTC
>-|TRBJ2-1|-|TRBV24-1
CATSDSNISEQFF
TGTGCCACCAGTGATTCGAACATCTCTGAGCAGTTCTTC
>-|TRBJ1-2|-|TRBV12-3/TRBV12-4
CASSLMANYGYTF
TGTGCCAGCAGTTTAATGGCTAACTATGGCTACACCTTC
>-|TRBJ2-3|TRBD2|TRBV9
CASSPSLGGQPGF
TGTGCCAGCAGCCCTTCTTTGGGAGGGCAGCCGGGTTTT
>few|TRBJ2-5|TRBD2|TRBV6-6
CASSHHWRETWETQYF
TGTGCCAGCAGTCACCACTGGCGGGAGACCTGGGAGACCCAGTACTTC
>few|TRBJ1-1|-|TRBV6-5
CASSYSTWKGWTEAFF
TGTGCCAGCAGTTACTCGACCTGGAAGGGTTGGACTGAAGCTTTCTTT
>-|TRBJ1-1|TRBD1|TRBV12-3/TRBV12-4
CASSLGTGRNTEAFF
TGTGCCAGCAGTTTAGGGACAGGTCGTAACACTGAAGCTTTCTTT
>once|TRBJ1-1|TRBD1|TRBV12-3/TRBV12-4
CASSFPRGREAFF
TGTGCCAGCAGTTTTCCCAGGGGGCGTGAAGCTTTCTTT
>-|TRBJ2-3|TRBD2|TRBV5-6
CASSLGTNPVLTEPDTQYF
TGTGCCAGCAGCTTAGGGACTAACCCCGTCCTCACCGAACCAGATACGCAGTATTTT
>-|TRBJ2-3|TRBD2|TRBV5-1
CASSLRTSGSADTQYF
TGCGCCAGCAGCTTGAGGACTAGCGGGAGTGCAGATACGCAGTATTTT
>-|TRBJ2-2|-|TRBV12-3/TRBV12-4
CASTSPPGTPTGELFF
TGTGCCAGCACCTCACCACCCGGGACACCCACCGGGGAGCTGTTTTTT
>few|TRBJ1-4|TRBD1|TRBV20-1
CSARSQGVRKLFF
TGCAGTGCTAGGTCGCAGGGGGTGAGGAAACTGTTTTTT
>-|TRBJ2-5|TRBD2|TRBV5-1
CASSPGLAGYQETQYF
TGCGCCAGCAGCCCTGGACTAGCGGGATATCAAGAGACCCAGTACTTC
>-|TRBJ2-5|-|TRBV4-3
CASSFQNTGGGETQYF
TGCGCCAGCAGCTTTCAAAATACGGGGGGCGGGGAGACCCAGTACTTC
>few|TRBJ2-2|-|TRBV6-2/TRBV6-3
CASSSGTLAQVGELFF
TGTGCCAGCAGTTCCGGGACGTTAGCGCAGGTCGGGGAGCTGTTTTTT
>few|TRBJ2-1|TRBD2|TRBV18
CASSAGLAGINEQFF
TGTGCCAGCTCAGCGGGACTAGCGGGAATCAATGAGCAGTTCTTC
>few|TRBJ2-2|-|TRBV10-3
CAISVGLSTGELFF
TGTGCCATCAGTGTAGGGCTGAGCACCGGGGAGCTGTTTTTT
>-|TRBJ2-3|TRBD2|TRBV6-2/TRBV6-3
CASSYLAGGGTDTQYF
TGTGCCAGCAGTTACTTGGCGGGAGGTGGCACAGATACGCAGTATTTT
>-|TRBJ1-5|-|TRBV12-3/TRBV12-4
CASSYSYQPQHF
TGTGCCAGCAGTTACAGTTATCAGCCCCAGCATTTT
>few|TRBJ2-3|TRBD2|TRBV20-1
CSASIFFPSGRTDTQYF
TGCAGTGCTAGCATATTCTTCCCTAGCGGGCGCACAGATACGCAGTATTTT
>-|TRBJ1-1|-|TRBV10-3
CAISGRNTEAFF
TGTGCCATCAGTGGCAGGAACACTGAAGCTTTCTTT
>-|TRBJ2-5|-|TRBV5-1
CASSFSNGETQYF
TGCGCCAGCAGCTTTTCTAATGGAGAGACCCAGTACTTC
>few|TRBJ2-4|-|TRBV7-2
CASSLGQNWIQYF
TGTGCCAGCAGCTTAGGACAGAATTGGATTCAGTACTTC
>-|TRBJ1-3|-|TRBV6-5
CASSRRGGRVSGNTIYF
TGTGCCAGCAGTCGACGGGGGGGACGAGTCTCTGGAAACACCATATATTTT
>few|TRBJ1-6|-|TRBV6-2/TRBV6-3
CASSYNKALHF
TGTGCCAGCAGTTACAACAAGGCCCTCCACTTT
>-|TRBJ1-2|-|TRBV29-1
CSVAGGGINYGYTF
TGCAGCGTAGCCGGAGGGGGGATCAACTATGGCTACACCTTC
>few|TRBJ2-7|TRBD1|TRBV6-2/TRBV6-3
CASTGGRYEQYF
TGTGCCAGTACAGGGGGCCGATACGAGCAGTACTTC
>-|TRBJ2-3|-|TRBV11-3
CASSLGDTLYTDTQYF
TGTGCCAGCAGCTTAGGAGACACCCTATACACAGATACGCAGTATTTT
>-|TRBJ2-1|TRBD2|TRBV27
CASTLAGKTYNEQFF
TGTGCCAGCACCCTAGCGGGGAAGACCTACAATGAGCAGTTCTTC
>-|TRBJ2-3|TRBD2|TRBV5-1
CASSSLAGAGTDTQYF
TGCGCCAGCAGCTCTCTAGCGGGAGCCGGCACAGATACGCAGTATTTT
>-|TRBJ2-1|-|TRBV14
CASSLQYGSHNEQFF
TGTGCCAGCAGCCTTCAGTACGGGTCCCACAATGAGCAGTTCTTC
>-|TRBJ1-1|TRBD1|TRBV7-9
CASSYRNRGTEAFF
TGTGCCAGCAGCTACCGGAACAGGGGCACTGAAGCTTTCTTT
>few|TRBJ1-2|-|TRBV6-6
CASSLDRRTATNYGYTF
TGTGCCAGCAGTCTCGACCGGCGGACCGCGACTAACTATGGCTACACCTTC
>few|TRBJ2-5|-|TRBV3-1
CASSQEGTPEETQYF
TGTGCCAGCAGCCAAGAAGGGACTCCTGAAGAGACCCAGTACTTC
>few|TRBJ2-3|TRBD2|TRBV5-3
CARSFVAGGPGTDTQYF
TGTGCCAGAAGCTTCGTAGCGGGAGGGCCTGGAACAGATACGCAGTATTTT
>-|TRBJ2-7|-|TRBV4-3
CASSQDVFGERQYF
TGCGCCAGCAGCCAAGATGTTTTCGGCGAACGGCAGTACTTC
>-|TRBJ1-5|-|TRBV20-1
CSATRLNQPQHF
TGCAGTGCTACACGGCTTAATCAGCCCCAGCATTTT
>few|TRBJ1-3|-|TRBV28
CATLSGNTIYF
TGTGCCACCCTCTCTGGAAACACCATATATTTT
>-|TRBJ1-5|-|TRBV6-5
CASRSGSPNQPQHF
TGTGCCAGCAGATCCGGGTCCCCCAATCAGCCCCAGCATTTT
>-|TRBJ1-2|-|TRBV19
CASSGGPKYGYTF
TGTGCCAGTAGTGGGGGTCCTAAGTATGGCTACACCTTC
>-|TRBJ2-7|TRBD2|TRBV10-3
CAISDPGLAGAHEQYF
TGTGCCATCAGTGATCCGGGACTAGCGGGAGCACACGAGCAGTACTTC
>few|TRBJ1-4|TRBD1|TRBV24-1
CATSEGQGASEKLFF
TGTGCCACCAGTGAGGGACAGGGGGCGAGTGAAAAACTGTTTTTT
>-|TRBJ1-1|-|TRBV15
CATSRPSFRGLNTEAFF
TGTGCCACCAGCCGACCCTCCTTTAGGGGCTTGAACACTGAAGCTTTCTTT